The subject of this entry is one TCR beta chain. The data derive from a study of blood T cell repertoires in COVID-19. Study-wide context: Samples came from the United States, Italy and Spain, spanning acute and convalescent COVID-19. Sample material is recorded as cDNA or gDNA derived from T cells, B-cell-depleted T cells, or PBMCs.

Germline V gives CDR1 LNHDA, CDR2 SQIVND (reference sequence). V lost 10 bases to trimming and J lost 4 bases, with 16 bases between them. This CDR3 spans 13 amino acids. Study processing details: The authors estimated nucleated cell counts from reference gene primer amplification. Clones were read by immunoSEQ multiplex PCR, and TCRdb kept only the in-frame ones, dropping some. V and J calls plus clone size are reproduced from that table; the DNA served to infer D and trimming. The data contain around 210,000 clones, over 60% of them singletons. Sequencing was done on a sample of peripheral blood. This sequence joins TRBV19 and TRBJ1-1; the D gene is possibly TRBD1 (5 bases). The clonotype was recovered from a woman in her sixties or seventies with acute or convalescent COVID-19. The CDR3 coding sequence is TGTGCCACACTTTCTGCAGGGCTCACTGAAGCTTTCTTT. Translating it yields CATLSAGLTEAFF.